A selection of T cell receptor beta chains follows, all from one sample in a study of molecular identifiers for immune sequencing clone quantification. MiXCR was run by TCRdb on the PCR reads, yielding one entry per CDR3 protein. The repertoire holds some 93,000 distinct CDR3 sequences, with 21% as singletons. The sequencing sample was made of naive CD8+ T cells from blood, with Jurkat cell RNA spiked in. These receptors all stem from a human donor in good health. Some libraries in this study had Jurkat cell RNA spiked in. Both conserved end residues are part of each CDR3. Fields, in order: clone size, V gene, D gene, CDR3 length, J gene, CDR3 protein, CDR3 DNA. A D gene is named only where the DNA matches it firmly. Clone size is given for some rows only: seen once, a few or many times, or a class if the clone is expanded.

>-|TRBV23-1|TRBD1|15|TRBJ2-7
CASSQPLDRPGLQYF
TGCGCCAGCAGTCAGCCTTTGGACAGGCCAGGATTGCAGTACTTC
>many|TRBV7-9|-|14|TRBJ1-1
CASSLDRLNTEAFF
TGTGCCAGCAGCTTAGACAGGTTGAACACTGAAGCTTTCTTT
>many|TRBV2|TRBD2|18|TRBJ2-2
CASSDWGLAGTNTGELFF
TGTGCCAGCAGCGATTGGGGACTAGCGGGGACGAACACCGGGGAGCTGTTTTTT
>many|TRBV18|-|16|TRBJ2-5
CASSPPLVAQGETQYF
TGTGCCAGCTCACCCCCGTTAGTCGCGCAGGGAGAGACCCAGTACTTC
>many|TRBV7-9|-|13|TRBJ2-5
CASSFQGHETQYF
TGTGCCAGCAGCTTTCAGGGACACGAGACCCAGTACTTC
>many|TRBV15|-|11|TRBJ2-1
CATRKLNEQFF
TGTGCCACCCGGAAGTTAAATGAGCAGTTCTTC
>many|TRBV27|TRBD2|15|TRBJ2-5
CASSFAPGLAETQYF
TGTGCCAGCAGTTTTGCCCCCGGACTAGCAGAGACCCAGTACTTC
>many|TRBV6-6|TRBD1|14|TRBJ2-7
CASSWLGQAYEQYF
TGTGCCAGCAGTTGGTTGGGACAGGCCTACGAGCAGTACTTC
>many|TRBV5-1|TRBD1|16|TRBJ2-2
CASSYGTGANTGELFF
TGCGCCAGCAGCTACGGGACAGGGGCTAACACCGGGGAGCTGTTTTTT
>many|TRBV4-2|-|18|TRBJ1-1
CASSQDQYQGRMNTEAFF
TGTGCCAGCAGCCAAGATCAATACCAGGGAAGGATGAACACTGAAGCTTTCTTT
>many|TRBV4-3|-|14|TRBJ2-3
CASSPETGTDTQYF
TGCGCCAGCAGCCCGGAGACAGGCACAGATACGCAGTATTTT
>many|TRBV9|-|13|TRBJ2-2
CATRNKATGELFF
TGTGCCACCCGGAACAAAGCGACCGGGGAGCTGTTTTTT
>-|TRBV25-1|-|14|TRBJ1-1
CASSEGVGGTEAFF
TGTGCCAGCAGTGAGGGGGTAGGTGGCACTGAAGCTTTCTTT
>many|TRBV7-9|-|14|TRBJ2-5
CASSSRTVQETQYF
TGTGCCAGCAGCTCGAGGACAGTCCAAGAGACCCAGTACTTC
>many|TRBV29-1|-|13|TRBJ2-5
CSVEDGGVETQYF
TGCAGCGTTGAAGACGGCGGGGTAGAGACCCAGTACTTC
>many|TRBV13|TRBD2|16|TRBJ2-3
CASSLSSGAYTDTQYF
TGTGCCAGCAGCTTAAGTAGCGGGGCGTATACAGATACGCAGTATTTT
>many|TRBV7-3|-|14|TRBJ2-1
CASSLISGSNEQFF
TGTGCCAGCAGCTTAATTTCCGGGAGCAATGAGCAGTTCTTC
>-|TRBV5-4|TRBD1|17|TRBJ1-6
CASSLKQGFIYNSPLHF
TGTGCCAGCAGCTTGAAACAGGGGTTTATCTATAATTCACCCCTCCACTTT
>-|TRBV4-1|-|23|TRBJ2-2
CASSQGRFGSASGQGRNTGELFF
TGCGCCAGCAGCCAAGGCCGATTTGGATCAGCGTCCGGGCAGGGGAGGAACACCGGGGAGCTGTTTTTT
>many|TRBV7-9|TRBD2|15|TRBJ2-3
CASSFRDYSTDTQYF
TGTGCCAGCAGCTTCCGGGACTATAGCACAGATACGCAGTATTTT
>-|TRBV4-1|-|14|TRBJ2-7
CASSQRSGTYEQYF
TGCGCCAGCAGCCAACGGTCAGGGACCTACGAGCAGTACTTC
>-|TRBV4-3|-|16|TRBJ1-2
CASSQETDLTNYGYTF
TGCGCCAGCAGCCAAGAGACAGATTTAACTAACTATGGCTACACCTTC
>many|TRBV6-2/TRBV6-3|TRBD1|15|TRBJ2-2
CASSRRDRNTGELFF
TGTGCCAGCAGTCGCCGGGACAGAAACACCGGGGAGCTGTTTTTT
>-|TRBV19|TRBD1|12|TRBJ2-5
CAGIRDSETQYF
TGTGCCGGTATACGGGACAGTGAGACCCAGTACTTC
>-|TRBV6-1|TRBD1|17|TRBJ2-7
CASSGYNSGTGIWEQYF
TGTGCCAGCAGCGGGTATAATTCCGGGACAGGAATTTGGGAGCAGTACTTC
>few|TRBV12-2|-|15|TRBJ2-7
CASRFGPRRPYEQYF
TGTGCAAGTCGCTTCGGTCCCCGCAGGCCCTACGAGCAGTACTTC
>-|TRBV19|-|13|TRBJ2-7
CASSIATSYEQYF
TGTGCCAGTAGTATAGCGACTAGCTACGAGCAGTACTTC
>many|TRBV19|-|13|TRBJ1-1
CASSTAPNTEAFF
TGTGCCAGTAGTACTGCGCCGAACACTGAAGCTTTCTTT
>-|TRBV20-1|-|13|TRBJ2-3
CSAPRGLGDTQYF
TGCAGTGCTCCCCGGGGCCTAGGAGATACGCAGTATTTT
>-|TRBV7-2|-|17|TRBJ2-3
CASTGGPPSPDTDTQYF
TGTGCCAGCACTGGGGGGCCACCTAGCCCAGACACAGATACGCAGTATTTT
>many|TRBV6-5|TRBD1|15|TRBJ2-3
CASSYLQGETDTQYF
TGTGCCAGCAGTTATCTCCAGGGGGAAACAGATACGCAGTATTTT
>many|TRBV20-1|TRBD2|14|TRBJ2-7
CSAGGGGGPYEQYF
TGCAGTGCCGGGGGTGGCGGGGGACCCTACGAGCAGTACTTC
>many|TRBV29-1|-|13|TRBJ2-7
CSVRTEPSYEQYF
TGCAGCGTACGGACAGAGCCTTCCTACGAGCAGTACTTC
>-|TRBV5-4|TRBD2|14|TRBJ2-7
CASSPSGPSYEQYF
TGTGCCAGCAGTCCTAGCGGGCCCTCCTACGAGCAGTACTTC
>many|TRBV12-3/TRBV12-4|-|12|TRBJ2-5
CASSLYEETQYF
TGTGCCAGCAGTTTATATGAAGAGACCCAGTACTTC
>few|TRBV29-1|-|14|TRBJ2-7
CSVEDRTDSYEQYF
TGCAGCGTTGAAGATAGGACAGACTCCTACGAGCAGTACTTC
>-|TRBV12-5|-|11|TRBJ2-7
CASGFGNEQYF
TGTGCTAGTGGTTTCGGGAACGAGCAGTACTTC
>few|TRBV5-6|-|14|TRBJ2-7
CASTTQGIPYEQYF
TGTGCCAGCACCACCCAGGGAATCCCCTACGAGCAGTACTTC
>few|TRBV19|-|15|TRBJ1-1
CASSRGVSMNTEAFF
TGTGCCTCCTCACGGGGGGTCTCAATGAACACTGAAGCTTTCTTT
>many|TRBV4-2|-|16|TRBJ2-2
CASSQGGWTITGELFF
TGTGCCAGCAGCCAAGGGGGGTGGACTATCACCGGGGAGCTGTTTTTT
>many|TRBV7-9|-|13|TRBJ2-4
CASSRGTENIQYF
TGTGCCAGCAGCCGAGGGACGGAAAACATTCAGTACTTC
>many|TRBV30|-|13|TRBJ2-3
CAWSGEWADTQYF
TGTGCCTGGAGTGGGGAGTGGGCAGATACGCAGTATTTT
>-|TRBV19|TRBD1|15|TRBJ2-7
CASSIGGRGSAEQYF
TGTGCCAGTAGTATAGGTGGCAGGGGGTCAGCCGAGCAGTACTTC
>-|TRBV6-5|-|14|TRBJ1-1
CASIPEGGVPEAFF
TGTGCCAGCATTCCTGAGGGTGGAGTACCAGAAGCTTTCTTT
>many|TRBV27|-|17|TRBJ2-7
CASQFRFAGPTSYEQYF
TGTGCCAGTCAGTTTAGGTTCGCGGGGCCAACCTCCTACGAGCAGTACTTC
>many|TRBV12-3/TRBV12-4|TRBD2|15|TRBJ2-3
CASSSPSGGQDTQYF
TGTGCCAGCAGTTCTCCCAGCGGGGGGCAAGATACGCAGTATTTT
>many|TRBV4-3|TRBD1|18|TRBJ1-1
CASSQQDRGFELGTEAFF
TGCGCCAGCAGCCAACAGGACAGGGGGTTCGAGTTGGGCACTGAAGCTTTCTTT
>many|TRBV6-2/TRBV6-3|TRBD2|15|TRBJ2-3
CASSQTSGGTDTQYF
TGTGCCAGCAGTCAGACTAGCGGGGGCACAGATACGCAGTATTTT
>many|TRBV4-3|-|17|TRBJ2-3
CASSQDPGRGGADTQYF
TGCGCCAGCAGCCAAGATCCGGGGCGGGGTGGGGCAGATACGCAGTATTTT
>many|TRBV29-1|TRBD1|12|TRBJ1-1
CSVGGTGAEAFF
TGCAGCGTCGGGGGGACAGGGGCTGAAGCTTTCTTT
>few|TRBV4-1|TRBD1|15|TRBJ2-7
CASSQERTGTYEQYF
TGCGCCAGCAGCCAAGAGAGGACAGGGACCTACGAGCAGTACTTC